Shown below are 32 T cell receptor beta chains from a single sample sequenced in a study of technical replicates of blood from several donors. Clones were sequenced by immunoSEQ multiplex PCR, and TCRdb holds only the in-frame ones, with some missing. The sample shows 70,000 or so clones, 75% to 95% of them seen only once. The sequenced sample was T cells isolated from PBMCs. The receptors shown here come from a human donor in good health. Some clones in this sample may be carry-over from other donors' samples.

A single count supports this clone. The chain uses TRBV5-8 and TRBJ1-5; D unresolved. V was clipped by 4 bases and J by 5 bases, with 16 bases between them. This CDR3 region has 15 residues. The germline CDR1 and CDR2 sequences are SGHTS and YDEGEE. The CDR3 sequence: CASSLGGSDYQPQHF. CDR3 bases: TGTGCCAGCAGCCTGGGTGGGAGTGATTATCAGCCCCAGCATTTT.

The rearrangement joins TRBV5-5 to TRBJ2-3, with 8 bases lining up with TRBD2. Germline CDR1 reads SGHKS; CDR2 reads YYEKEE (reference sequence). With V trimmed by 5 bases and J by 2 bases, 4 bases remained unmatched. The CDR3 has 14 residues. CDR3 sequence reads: CASRAGGFTDTQYF. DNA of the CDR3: TGTGCCAGCAGGGCGGGGGGATTCACAGATACGCAGTATTTT.

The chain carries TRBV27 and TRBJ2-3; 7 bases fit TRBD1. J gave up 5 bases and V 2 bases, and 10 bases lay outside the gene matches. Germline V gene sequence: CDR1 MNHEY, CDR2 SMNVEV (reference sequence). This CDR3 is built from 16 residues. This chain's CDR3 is CASSLVGRQGQDTQYF. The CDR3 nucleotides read TGTGCCAGCAGTTTAGTAGGGCGACAGGGTCAAGATACGCAGTATTTT.

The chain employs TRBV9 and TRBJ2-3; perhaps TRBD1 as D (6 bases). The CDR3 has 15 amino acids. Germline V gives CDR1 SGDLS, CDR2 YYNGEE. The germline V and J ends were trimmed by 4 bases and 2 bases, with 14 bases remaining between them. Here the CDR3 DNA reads TGTGCCAGCAGCCTTCGAAGGGGGAACACAGATACGCAGTATTTT. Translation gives CASSLRRGNTDTQYF.

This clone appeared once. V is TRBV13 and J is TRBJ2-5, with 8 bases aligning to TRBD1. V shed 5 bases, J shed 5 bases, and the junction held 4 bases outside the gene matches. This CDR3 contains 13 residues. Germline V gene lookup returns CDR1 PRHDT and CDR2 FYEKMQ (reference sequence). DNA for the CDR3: TGTGCCAGCAGCACGACAGGGGTGGAGACCCAGTACTTC. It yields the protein CASSTTGVETQYF.

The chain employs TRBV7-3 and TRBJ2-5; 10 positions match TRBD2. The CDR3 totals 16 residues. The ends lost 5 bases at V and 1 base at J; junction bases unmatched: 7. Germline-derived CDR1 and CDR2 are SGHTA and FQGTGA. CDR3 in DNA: TGTGCCAGCAGCACCCATAGCGGGGGGCGCCAAGAGACCCAGTACTTC. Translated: CASSTHSGGRQETQYF.

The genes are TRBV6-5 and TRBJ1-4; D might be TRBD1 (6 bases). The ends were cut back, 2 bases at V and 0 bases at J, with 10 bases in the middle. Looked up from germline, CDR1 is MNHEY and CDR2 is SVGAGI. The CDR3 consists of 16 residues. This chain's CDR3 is CASSYTGSATNEKLFF. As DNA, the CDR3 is TGTGCCAGCAGTTACACAGGGTCGGCAACTAATGAAAAACTGTTTTTT.

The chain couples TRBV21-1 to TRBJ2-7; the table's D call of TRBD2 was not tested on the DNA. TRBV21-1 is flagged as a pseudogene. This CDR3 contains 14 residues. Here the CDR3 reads CASSKGGQIGEQYF. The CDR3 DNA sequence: TGTGCCAGCAGCAAGGGAGGGCAGATAGGCGAGCAGTACTTC.

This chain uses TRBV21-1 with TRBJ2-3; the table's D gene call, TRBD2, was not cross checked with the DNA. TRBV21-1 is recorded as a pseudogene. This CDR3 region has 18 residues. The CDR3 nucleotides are TGTGCCAGCAGCACCTTAATTGGGACTAGCGGGAGCACAGATACGCAGTATTTT. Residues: CASSTLIGTSGSTDTQYF.

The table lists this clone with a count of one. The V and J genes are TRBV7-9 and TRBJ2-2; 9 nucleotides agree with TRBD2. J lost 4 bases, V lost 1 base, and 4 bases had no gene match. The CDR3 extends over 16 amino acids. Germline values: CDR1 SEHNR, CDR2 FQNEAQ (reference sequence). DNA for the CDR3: TGTGCCAGCAGCTTAGTGCGGGGGGGACGCACCGGGGAGCTGTTTTTT. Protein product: CASSLVRGGRTGELFF.

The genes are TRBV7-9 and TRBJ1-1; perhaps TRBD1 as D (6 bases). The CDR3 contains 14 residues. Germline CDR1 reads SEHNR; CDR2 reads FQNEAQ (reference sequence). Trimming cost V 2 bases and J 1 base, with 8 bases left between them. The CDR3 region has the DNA TGTGCCAGCAGCTTAAGGGGGACGAACACTGAAGCTTTCTTT. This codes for CASSLRGTNTEAFF.

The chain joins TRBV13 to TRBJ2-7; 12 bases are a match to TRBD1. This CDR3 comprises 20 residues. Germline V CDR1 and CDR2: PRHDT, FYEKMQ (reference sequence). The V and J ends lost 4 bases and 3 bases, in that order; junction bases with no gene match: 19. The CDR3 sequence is CASSSNSLSGTGGKLYEQYF. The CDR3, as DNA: TGTGCCAGCAGCTCCAACTCCCTATCCGGGACAGGGGGCAAGCTCTACGAGCAGTACTTC. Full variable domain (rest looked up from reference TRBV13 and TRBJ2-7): AAGVIQSPRHLIKEKRETATLKCYPIPRHDTVYWYQQGPGQDPQFLISFYEKMQSDKGSIPDRFSAQQFSDYHSELNMSSLELGDSALYFCASSSNSLSGTGGKLYEQYFGPGTRLTVT.

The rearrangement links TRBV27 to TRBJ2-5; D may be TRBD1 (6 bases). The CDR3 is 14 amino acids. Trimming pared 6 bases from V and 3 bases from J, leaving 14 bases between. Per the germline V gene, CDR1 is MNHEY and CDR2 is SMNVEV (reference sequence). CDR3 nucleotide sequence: TGTGCCAGCAGCTCTCCAGGACAGAAAGAGACCCAGTACTTC. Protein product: CASSSPGQKETQYF.

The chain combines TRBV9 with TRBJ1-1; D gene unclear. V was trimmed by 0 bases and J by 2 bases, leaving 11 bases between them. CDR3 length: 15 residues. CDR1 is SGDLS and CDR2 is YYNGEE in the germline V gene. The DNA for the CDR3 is TGTGCCAGCAGCGTAGGGCCAGTCTCCAACACTGAAGCTTTCTTT. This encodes CASSVGPVSNTEAFF. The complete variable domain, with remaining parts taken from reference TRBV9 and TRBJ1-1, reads DSGVTQTPKHLITATGQRVTLRCSPRSGDLSVYWYQQSLDQGLQFLIQYYNGEERAKGNILERFSAQQFPDLHSELNLSSLELGDSALYFCASSVGPVSNTEAFFGQGTRLTVV.

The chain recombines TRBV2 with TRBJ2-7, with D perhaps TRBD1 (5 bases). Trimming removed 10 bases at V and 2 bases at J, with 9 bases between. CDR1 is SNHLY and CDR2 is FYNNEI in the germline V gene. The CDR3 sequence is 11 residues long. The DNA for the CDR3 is TGTGCCACACAGGTCGCCTACGAGCAGTACTTC. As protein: CATQVAYEQYF.

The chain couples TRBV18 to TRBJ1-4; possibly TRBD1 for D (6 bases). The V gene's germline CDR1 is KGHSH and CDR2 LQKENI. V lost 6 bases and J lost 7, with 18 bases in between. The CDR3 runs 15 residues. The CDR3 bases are TGTGCCAGCTCCCCTCCGGGCCCCAGGGGTGAAAAACTGTTTTTT. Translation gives CASSPPGPRGEKLFF.

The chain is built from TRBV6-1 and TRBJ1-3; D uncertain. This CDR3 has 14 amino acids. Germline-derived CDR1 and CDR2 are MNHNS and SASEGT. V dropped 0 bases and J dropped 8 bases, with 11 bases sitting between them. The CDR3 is CASSEAYLGDTIYF. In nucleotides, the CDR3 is TGTGCCAGCAGTGAAGCGTACCTCGGGGACACCATATATTTT.

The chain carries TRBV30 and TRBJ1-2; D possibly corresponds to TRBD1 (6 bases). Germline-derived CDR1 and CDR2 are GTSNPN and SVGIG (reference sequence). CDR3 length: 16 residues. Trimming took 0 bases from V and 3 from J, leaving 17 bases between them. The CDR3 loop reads CAWSVTGLSTYYGYTF. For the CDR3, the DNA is TGTGCCTGGAGTGTAACAGGGCTCTCCACCTACTATGGCTACACCTTC.

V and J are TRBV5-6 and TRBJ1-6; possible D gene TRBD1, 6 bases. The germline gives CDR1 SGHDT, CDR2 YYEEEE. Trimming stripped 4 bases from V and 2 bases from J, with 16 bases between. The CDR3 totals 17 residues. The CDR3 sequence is CASSLYKTGTYNSPLHF. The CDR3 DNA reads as TGTGCCAGCAGCCTATATAAGACAGGAACCTATAATTCACCCCTCCACTTT.

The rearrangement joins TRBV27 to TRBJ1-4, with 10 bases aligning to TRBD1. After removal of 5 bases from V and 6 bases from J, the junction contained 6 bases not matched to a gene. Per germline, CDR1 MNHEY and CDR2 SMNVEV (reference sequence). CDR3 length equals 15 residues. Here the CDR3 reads CASSTWTGGDEKLFF. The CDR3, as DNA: TGTGCCAGCAGTACCTGGACAGGGGGGGATGAAAAACTGTTTTTT.

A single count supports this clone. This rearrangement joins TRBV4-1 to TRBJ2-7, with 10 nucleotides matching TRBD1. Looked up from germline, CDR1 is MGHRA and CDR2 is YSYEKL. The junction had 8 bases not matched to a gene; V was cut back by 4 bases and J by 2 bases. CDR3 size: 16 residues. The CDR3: CASSPNGQGDPYEQYF. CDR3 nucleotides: TGCGCCAGCAGCCCAAATGGACAGGGGGATCCCTACGAGCAGTACTTC.

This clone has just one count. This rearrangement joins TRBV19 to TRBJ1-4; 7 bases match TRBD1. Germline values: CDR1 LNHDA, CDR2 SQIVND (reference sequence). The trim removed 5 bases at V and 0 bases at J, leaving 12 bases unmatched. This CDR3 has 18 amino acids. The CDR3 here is CASSHPTGWGATNEKLFF. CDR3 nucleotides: TGTGCCAGTAGTCACCCGACAGGGTGGGGAGCAACTAATGAAAAACTGTTTTTT.

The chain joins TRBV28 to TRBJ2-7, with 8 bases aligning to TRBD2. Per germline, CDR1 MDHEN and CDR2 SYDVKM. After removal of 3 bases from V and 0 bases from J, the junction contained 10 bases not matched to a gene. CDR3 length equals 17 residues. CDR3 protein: CASSFKYSGASSYEQYF. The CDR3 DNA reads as TGTGCCAGCAGTTTTAAATATAGCGGGGCTAGCTCCTACGAGCAGTACTTC.

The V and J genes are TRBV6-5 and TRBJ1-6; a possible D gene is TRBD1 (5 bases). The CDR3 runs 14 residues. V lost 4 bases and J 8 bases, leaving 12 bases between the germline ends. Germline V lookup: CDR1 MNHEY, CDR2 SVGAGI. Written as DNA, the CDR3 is TGTGCCAGCAGTTTCGCGGGGGAAGATTCACCCCTCCACTTT. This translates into CASSFAGEDSPLHF.

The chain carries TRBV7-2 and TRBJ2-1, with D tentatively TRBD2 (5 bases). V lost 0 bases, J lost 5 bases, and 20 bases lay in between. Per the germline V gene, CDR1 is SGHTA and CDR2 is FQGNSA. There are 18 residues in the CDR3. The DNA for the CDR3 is TGTGCCAGCAGCTTAGCTGATGCGGGCATAGACCAGAACAATGAGCAGTTCTTC. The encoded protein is CASSLADAGIDQNNEQFF.

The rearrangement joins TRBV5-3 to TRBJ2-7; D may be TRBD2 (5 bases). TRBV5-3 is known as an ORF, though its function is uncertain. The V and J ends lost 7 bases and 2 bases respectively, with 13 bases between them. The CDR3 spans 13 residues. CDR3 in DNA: TGTGCCAGAGGGAAAGGAGGTACCTACGAGCAGTACTTC. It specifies CARGKGGTYEQYF.

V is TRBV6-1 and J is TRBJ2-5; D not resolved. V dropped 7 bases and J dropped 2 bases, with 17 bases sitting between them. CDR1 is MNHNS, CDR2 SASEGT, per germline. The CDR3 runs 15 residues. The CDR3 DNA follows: TGTGCCAGCAAGTCGATAGCTGGAACACAAGAGACCCAGTACTTC. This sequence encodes CASKSIAGTQETQYF.

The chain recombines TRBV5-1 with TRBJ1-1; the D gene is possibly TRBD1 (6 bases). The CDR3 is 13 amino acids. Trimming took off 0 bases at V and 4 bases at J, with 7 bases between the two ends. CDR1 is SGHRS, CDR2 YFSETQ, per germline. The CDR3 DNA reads TGCGCCAGCAGCTTGGAAGGGGGCACTGAAGCTTTCTTT. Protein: CASSLEGGTEAFF.

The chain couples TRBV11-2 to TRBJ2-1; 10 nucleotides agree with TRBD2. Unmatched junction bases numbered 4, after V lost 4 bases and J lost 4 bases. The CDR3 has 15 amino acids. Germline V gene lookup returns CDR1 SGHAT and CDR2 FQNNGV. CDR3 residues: CASSSTSGRYNEQFF. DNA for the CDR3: TGTGCCAGCAGCTCGACTAGCGGGCGATACAATGAGCAGTTCTTC.

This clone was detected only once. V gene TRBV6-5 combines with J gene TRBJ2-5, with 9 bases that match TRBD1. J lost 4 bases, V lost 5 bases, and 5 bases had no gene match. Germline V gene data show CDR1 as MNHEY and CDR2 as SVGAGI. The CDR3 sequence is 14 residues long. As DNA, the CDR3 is TGTGCCAGCAGTATGACAGGGGGAGGAGAGACCCAGTACTTC. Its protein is CASSMTGGGETQYF.

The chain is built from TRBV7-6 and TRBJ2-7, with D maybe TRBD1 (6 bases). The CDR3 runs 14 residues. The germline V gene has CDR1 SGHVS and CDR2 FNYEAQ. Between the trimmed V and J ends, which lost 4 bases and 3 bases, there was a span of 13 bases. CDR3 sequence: CASSSGARDYEQYF. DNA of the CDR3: TGTGCCAGCAGCTCAGGGGCCCGGGACTACGAGCAGTACTTC. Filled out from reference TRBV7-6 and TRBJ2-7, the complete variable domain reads GAGVSQSPRYKVTKRGQDVALRCDPISGHVSLYWYRQALGQGPEFLTYFNYEAQQDKSGLPNDRFSAERPEGSISTLTIQRTEQRDSAMYRCASSSGARDYEQYFGPGTRLTVT.

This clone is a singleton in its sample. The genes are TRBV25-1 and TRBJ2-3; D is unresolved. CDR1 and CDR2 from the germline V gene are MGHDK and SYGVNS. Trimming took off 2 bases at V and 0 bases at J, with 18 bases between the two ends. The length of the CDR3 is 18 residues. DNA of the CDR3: TGTGCCAGCAGTGAACTCCCGTCGGGTCATCCCAGCACAGATACGCAGTATTTT. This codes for CASSELPSGHPSTDTQYF. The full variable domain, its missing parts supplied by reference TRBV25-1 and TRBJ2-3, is EADIYQTPRYLVIGTGKKITLECSQTMGHDKMYWYQQDPGMELHLIHYSYGVNSTEKGDLSSESTVSRIRTEHFPLTLESARPSHTSQYLCASSELPSGHPSTDTQYFGPGTRLTVL.